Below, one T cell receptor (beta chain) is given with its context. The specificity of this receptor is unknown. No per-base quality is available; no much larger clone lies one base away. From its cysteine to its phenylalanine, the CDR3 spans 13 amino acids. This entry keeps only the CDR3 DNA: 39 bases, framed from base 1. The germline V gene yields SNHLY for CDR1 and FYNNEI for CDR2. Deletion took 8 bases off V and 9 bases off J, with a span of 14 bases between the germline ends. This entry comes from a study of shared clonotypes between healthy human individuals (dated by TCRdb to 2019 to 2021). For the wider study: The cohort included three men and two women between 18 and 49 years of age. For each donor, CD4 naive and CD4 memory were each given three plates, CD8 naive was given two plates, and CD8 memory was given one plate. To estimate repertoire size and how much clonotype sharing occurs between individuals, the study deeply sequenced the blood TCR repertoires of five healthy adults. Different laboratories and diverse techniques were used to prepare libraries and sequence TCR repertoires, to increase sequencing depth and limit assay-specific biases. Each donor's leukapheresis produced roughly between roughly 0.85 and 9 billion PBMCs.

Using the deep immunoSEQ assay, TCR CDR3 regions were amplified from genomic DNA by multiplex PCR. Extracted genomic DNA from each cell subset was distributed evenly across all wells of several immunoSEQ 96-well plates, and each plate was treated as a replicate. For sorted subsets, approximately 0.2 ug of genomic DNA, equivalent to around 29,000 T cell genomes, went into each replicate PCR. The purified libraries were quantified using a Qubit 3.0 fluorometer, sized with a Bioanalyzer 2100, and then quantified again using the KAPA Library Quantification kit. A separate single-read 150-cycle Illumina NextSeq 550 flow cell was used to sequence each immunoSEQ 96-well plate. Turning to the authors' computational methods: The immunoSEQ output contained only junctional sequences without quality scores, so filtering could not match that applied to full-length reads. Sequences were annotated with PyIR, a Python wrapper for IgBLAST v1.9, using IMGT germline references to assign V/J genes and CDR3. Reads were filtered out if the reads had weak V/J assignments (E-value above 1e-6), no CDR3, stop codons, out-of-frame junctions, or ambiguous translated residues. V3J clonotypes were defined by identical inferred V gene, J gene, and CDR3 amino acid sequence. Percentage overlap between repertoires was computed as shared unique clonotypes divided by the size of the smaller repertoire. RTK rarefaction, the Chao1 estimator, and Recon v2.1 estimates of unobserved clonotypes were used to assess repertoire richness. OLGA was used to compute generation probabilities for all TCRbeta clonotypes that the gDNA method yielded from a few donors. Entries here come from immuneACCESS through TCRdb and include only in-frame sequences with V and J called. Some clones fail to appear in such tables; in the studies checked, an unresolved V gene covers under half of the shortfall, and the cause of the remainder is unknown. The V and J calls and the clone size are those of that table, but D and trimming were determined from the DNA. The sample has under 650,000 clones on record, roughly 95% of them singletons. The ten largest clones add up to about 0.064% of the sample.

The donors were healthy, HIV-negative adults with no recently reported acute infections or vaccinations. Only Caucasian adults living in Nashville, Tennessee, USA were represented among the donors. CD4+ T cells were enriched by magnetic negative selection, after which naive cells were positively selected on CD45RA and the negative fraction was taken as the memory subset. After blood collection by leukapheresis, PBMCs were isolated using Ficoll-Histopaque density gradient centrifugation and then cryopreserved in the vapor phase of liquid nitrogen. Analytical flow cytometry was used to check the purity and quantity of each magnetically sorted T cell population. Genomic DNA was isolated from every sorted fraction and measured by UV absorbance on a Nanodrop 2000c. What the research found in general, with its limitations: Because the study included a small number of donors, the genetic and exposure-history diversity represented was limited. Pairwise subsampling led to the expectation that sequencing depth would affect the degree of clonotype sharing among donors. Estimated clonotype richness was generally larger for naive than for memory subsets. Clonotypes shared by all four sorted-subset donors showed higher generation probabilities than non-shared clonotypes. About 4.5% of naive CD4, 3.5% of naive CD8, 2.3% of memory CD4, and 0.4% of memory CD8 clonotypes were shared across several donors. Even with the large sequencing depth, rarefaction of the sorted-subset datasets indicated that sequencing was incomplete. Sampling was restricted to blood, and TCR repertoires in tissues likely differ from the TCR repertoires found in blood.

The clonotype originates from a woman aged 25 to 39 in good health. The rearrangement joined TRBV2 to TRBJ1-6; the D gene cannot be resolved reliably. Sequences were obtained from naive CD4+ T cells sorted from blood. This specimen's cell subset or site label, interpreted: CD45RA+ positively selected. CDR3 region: CASRLFGSSPLHF. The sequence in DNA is TGTGCCAGCCGGTTGTTTGGATCTTCACCCCTCCACTTT.